This T cell receptor (beta chain) was retrieved from a study of blood T cell repertoires in COVID-19. Turning to the study itself: Spain, Italy and the United States supplied samples that represented acute and convalescent COVID-19. T cells, B-cell-depleted T cells, or PBMCs supplied cDNA or gDNA.

Authors' data handling: Amplification of reference gene primers provided the estimated nucleated cell counts. Profiling relied on immunoSEQ multiplex PCR, and the TCRdb table lists in-frame clones only, not all of them. That table supplies the V and J calls and clone size; D and trimming were determined from the DNA. The sample lists roughly 250,000 clones, around 90% occurring once. This receptor was obtained from a woman aged 25-40 years with acute or convalescent COVID-19. Material: peripheral blood.

CDR3 residues: CASSVGGRGYDTQYF. The DNA for the CDR3 is TGCGCCAGCAGTGTCGGCGGGAGGGGGTACGATACGCAGTATTTT. The rearrangement links TRBV10-1 to TRBJ2-3; 9 nucleotides align to TRBD2. Trimming at V came to 4 bases and at J to 6 bases, leaving 8 bases not matched to a gene. The CDR3 contains 15 residues. CDR1 is WNHNN, CDR2 SYGVQD, per germline (reference sequence).